These T cell receptor beta chains were read from a single sample in a study of shared clonotypes between healthy human individuals. Clones were sequenced by immunoSEQ multiplex PCR, and TCRdb holds only the in-frame ones, with some missing. The sample carries around 1.4 million clones, around 98.5% recorded once. The specimen sequenced was naive CD4+ T cells sorted from blood. These receptors all come from a man aged 25 to 40 in good health. CDR3s include the opening cysteine and the closing phenylalanine or tryptophan. The D gene is left open where the match is weak. A row's size may be missing; if present it is once, few, many or a size class.

clone size	V gene	J gene	D gene	CDR3 DNA	CDR3 protein
.	TRBV7-2	TRBJ2-1	TRBD2	TGTGCCAGCAGAATCCAGCGGGAGCCTTACAATGAGCAGTTCTTC	CASRIQREPYNEQFF
.	TRBV10-1	TRBJ2-3	TRBD2	TGCGCCAGCAGTGGGACTAGCGGGAGTTATGCAGATACGCAGTATTTT	CASSGTSGSYADTQYF
.	TRBV29-1	TRBJ1-2	.	TGCAGCGTTGAGGGGTTAGACATTGGCTACACCTTC	CSVEGLDIGYTF
.	TRBV19	TRBJ2-5	TRBD2	TGTGCCAGTAGTATAGGAGGCCTAGCGGGAGGAAAAGAGACCCAGTACTTC	CASSIGGLAGGKETQYF
.	TRBV9	TRBJ2-6	.	TGTGCCAGCAGCGTTATCGGGGAGGATCTGGGCTCTGGGGCCAACGTCCTGACTTTC	CASSVIGEDLGSGANVLTF
.	TRBV29-1	TRBJ2-3	.	TGCAGCGGAAGGAACAGGATTAGCACAGATACGCAGTATTTT	CSGRNRISTDTQYF
.	TRBV7-2	TRBJ2-5	.	TGTGCCAGCAGCAGGAACCGATGGGAGACCCAGTACTTC	CASSRNRWETQYF
once	TRBV6-1	TRBJ1-1	.	TGTGCCAGCAGTGAATATTGGGGGACGAACACTGAAGCTTTCTTT	CASSEYWGTNTEAFF
once	TRBV9	TRBJ1-4	.	TGTGCCAGCAGCGGGGTTAATGAAAAACTGTTTTTT	CASSGVNEKLFF
.	TRBV11-3	TRBJ2-1	.	TGTGCCAGCAGCTTACTCTCTAGGGGCGTACCATACAATGAGCAGTTCTTC	CASSLLSRGVPYNEQFF
.	TRBV2	TRBJ2-5	TRBD2	TGTGCCAGCATTGGGGGGACTACCCCAGACCAGTACTTC	CASIGGTTPDQYF
.	TRBV7-3	TRBJ2-7	TRBD2	TGTGCCAGCAGCCTGGGACTAGCGGGAGTAGGCGAGCAGTACTTC	CASSLGLAGVGEQYF
once	TRBV29-1	TRBJ2-5	.	TGCAGCGTTGTTGGGGTTCAAGAGACCCAGTACTTC	CSVVGVQETQYF
.	TRBV7-2	TRBJ2-7	TRBD2	TGTGCCAGCAGCTTAAAACTAGCGGGAGCCTCCTCCTACGAGCAGTACTTC	CASSLKLAGASSYEQYF
.	TRBV5-1	TRBJ2-5	.	TGCGCCAGCAGCTTGGAAATAGAGGGGAGCCGTTACTTC	CASSLEIEGSRYF
.	TRBV12-5	TRBJ2-1	.	TGTGCTAGTGGTTTGACCCTGACTAGAGATCCCCCAAATGAGCAGTTCTTC	CASGLTLTRDPPNEQFF